This entry is about one TCR beta chain. CD45RA-negative memory and CD45RA+ naive subsets were split from the CD4+ cells. This specimen comes from a study of shared clonotypes between healthy human individuals. The wider study: The cohort had a couple of women and a few men, ages 18 to 49. Each donor's CD8 memory used one plate, CD8 naive two, each CD4 subset three.

This CDR3 spans 13 amino acids. V was trimmed by 3 bases and J by 9 bases, leaving 12 bases between them. Germline values: CDR1 MRHNA, CDR2 SNTAGT. Profiling relied on immunoSEQ multiplex PCR, and the TCRdb table lists in-frame clones only, not all of them. The table shows about 1.1 million clones, with about 80% occurring only once. Sequencing used memory CD4+ T cells from PBMCs. Subset indicated: CD45RA-negative fraction. This chain joins TRBV6-4 and TRBJ2-1, with D unresolved. This receptor was taken from a man aged 18 to 30 in good health. Some clones in this sample may be carry-over from other donors' samples. The CDR3 region is CASSDPARREQFF. CDR3 in DNA: TGTGCCAGCAGTGATCCTGCCCGGCGTGAGCAGTTCTTC.